This T cell receptor (beta chain) was found in a study of beta chain features in type 1 diabetes. The entirety of the isolated RNA underwent reverse transcription, so expressed TCRB transcripts were sequenced. Samples of naive, central memory and regulatory T cells yielded a mean of about 3.8 million reads. The protocol was immunoSEQ multiplex PCR, while the TCRdb copy is restricted to in-frame clones and leaves out a portion. The sample shows about 150,000 clones, 8.5% to 14% of them seen only once. Germline loops: CDR1 MNHEY, CDR2 SVGAGI. The CDR3 covers 14 residues. The J segment lost 4 bases and the V segment lost 10 bases, leaving 10 bases of the junction unmatched.

The sample comprised central memory CD4+ T cells from blood. This TCR came from a man younger than 35 in good health. This chain joins TRBV6-5 and TRBJ1-1; 9 bases are shared with TRBD1. In DNA, the CDR3 is TGTGCCATCACTCGGGACAGGGTGGGCACTGAAGCTTTCTTT. Residues: CAITRDRVGTEAFF.